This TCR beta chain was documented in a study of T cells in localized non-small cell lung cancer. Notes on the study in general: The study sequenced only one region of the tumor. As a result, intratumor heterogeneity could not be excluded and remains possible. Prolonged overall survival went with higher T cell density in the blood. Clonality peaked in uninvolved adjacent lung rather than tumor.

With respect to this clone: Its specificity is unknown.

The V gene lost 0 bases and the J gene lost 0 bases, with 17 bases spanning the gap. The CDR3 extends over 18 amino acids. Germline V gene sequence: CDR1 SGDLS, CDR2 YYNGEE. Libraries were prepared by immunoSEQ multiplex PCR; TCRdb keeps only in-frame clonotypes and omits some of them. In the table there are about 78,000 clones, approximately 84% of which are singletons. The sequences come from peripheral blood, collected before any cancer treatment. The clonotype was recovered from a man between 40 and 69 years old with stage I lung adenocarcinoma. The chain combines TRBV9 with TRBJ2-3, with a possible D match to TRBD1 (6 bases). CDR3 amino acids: CASSVGTGTFTSTDTQYF. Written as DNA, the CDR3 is TGTGCCAGCAGCGTAGGAACAGGGACGTTTACTAGCACAGATACGCAGTATTTT. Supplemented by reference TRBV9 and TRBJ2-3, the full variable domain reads DSGVTQTPKHLITATGQRVTLRCSPRSGDLSVYWYQQSLDQGLQFLIQYYNGEERAKGNILERFSAQQFPDLHSELNLSSLELGDSALYFCASSVGTGTFTSTDTQYFGPGTRLTVL.